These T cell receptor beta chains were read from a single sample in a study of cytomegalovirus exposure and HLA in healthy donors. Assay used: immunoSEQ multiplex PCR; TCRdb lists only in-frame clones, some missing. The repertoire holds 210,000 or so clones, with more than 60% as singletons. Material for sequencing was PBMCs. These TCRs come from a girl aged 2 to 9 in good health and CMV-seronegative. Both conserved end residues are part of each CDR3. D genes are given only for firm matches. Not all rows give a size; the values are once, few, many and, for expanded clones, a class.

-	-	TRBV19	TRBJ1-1	CASSAGWEIPEAFF	TGTGCCAGTAGTGCAGGTTGGGAGATCCCTGAAGCTTTCTTT
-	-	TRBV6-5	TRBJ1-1	CASSYRDRPEAFF	TGTGCCAGCAGCTACCGCGATCGCCCCGAAGCTTTCTTT
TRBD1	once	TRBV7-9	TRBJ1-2	CASNHGGAGTGNGYTF	TGTGCCAGCAACCATGGGGGAGCCGGGACAGGGAACGGCTACACCTTC
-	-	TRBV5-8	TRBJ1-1	CASSLIQGGTEAFF	TGTGCCAGCAGCTTGATTCAAGGAGGAACTGAAGCTTTCTTT
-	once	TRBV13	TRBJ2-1	CASSTRGGADEQFF	TGTGCCAGCAGCACCAGAGGGGGTGCTGATGAGCAGTTCTTC
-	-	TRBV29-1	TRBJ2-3	CSVDRGTTDTQYF	TGCAGCGTTGATCGCGGGACCACAGATACGCAGTATTTT
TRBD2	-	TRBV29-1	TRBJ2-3	CSVEYASGGADTQYF	TGCAGCGTTGAATATGCTAGCGGGGGGGCAGATACGCAGTATTTT
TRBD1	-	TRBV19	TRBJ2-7	CASSPWTGSLYEQYF	TGTGCCAGTAGCCCCTGGACAGGGTCTCTATACGAGCAGTACTTC
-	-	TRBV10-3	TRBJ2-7	CAIGGHTYEQYF	TGTGCCATCGGGGGACACACCTACGAGCAGTACTTC
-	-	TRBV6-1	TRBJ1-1	CASNAGWTEAFF	TGTGCCAGCAACGCAGGGTGGACTGAAGCTTTCTTT
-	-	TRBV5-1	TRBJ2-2	CASSPGVNTGELFF	TGCGCCAGCAGCCCCGGGGTGAACACCGGGGAGCTGTTTTTT
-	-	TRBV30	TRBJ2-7	CAWSDSSLSEQYF	TGTGCCTGGAGCGACAGTTCACTCTCCGAGCAGTACTTC
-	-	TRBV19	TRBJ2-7	CASSSVAGEQYF	TGTGCCAGTAGTAGTGTGGCGGGCGAGCAGTACTTC
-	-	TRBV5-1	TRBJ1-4	CASSWSTGKNEKLFF	TGCGCCAGCAGCTGGTCGACAGGAAAAAATGAAAAACTGTTTTTT
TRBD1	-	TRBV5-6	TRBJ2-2	CASSPTGRKELFF	TGTGCCAGCAGCCCGACAGGGAGAAAGGAGCTGTTTTTT
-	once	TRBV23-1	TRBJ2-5	CASSPRDQETQYF	TGCGCCAGCAGCCCGCGGGACCAAGAGACCCAGTACTTC
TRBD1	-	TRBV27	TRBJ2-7	CASKPRTGSSYEQYF	TGTGCCAGCAAACCCAGGACAGGGAGCTCCTACGAGCAGTACTTC
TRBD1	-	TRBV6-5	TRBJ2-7	CASSYVQGVSYEQYF	TGTGCCAGCAGTTACGTACAGGGGGTCTCCTACGAGCAGTACTTC
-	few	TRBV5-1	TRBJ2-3	CASSLGGGGWGTDTQYF	TGCGCCAGCAGCTTGGGTGGAGGCGGGTGGGGCACAGATACGCAGTATTTT
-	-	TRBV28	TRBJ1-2	CASSPRQENYGCTF	TGTGCCAGCAGTCCCCGACAGGAAAACTATGGCTGCACCTTC
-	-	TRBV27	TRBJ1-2	CAGPGPANYGYTF	TGTGCCGGGCCCGGCCCGGCTAACTATGGCTACACCTTC
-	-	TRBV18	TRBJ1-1	CASSPAGMNTEAFF	TGTGCCAGCTCACCAGCGGGGATGAACACTGAAGCTTTCTTT
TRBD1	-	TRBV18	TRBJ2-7	CASSRGTGANYEQYF	TGTGCCAGCTCTCGAGGGACAGGGGCGAACTACGAGCAGTACTTC